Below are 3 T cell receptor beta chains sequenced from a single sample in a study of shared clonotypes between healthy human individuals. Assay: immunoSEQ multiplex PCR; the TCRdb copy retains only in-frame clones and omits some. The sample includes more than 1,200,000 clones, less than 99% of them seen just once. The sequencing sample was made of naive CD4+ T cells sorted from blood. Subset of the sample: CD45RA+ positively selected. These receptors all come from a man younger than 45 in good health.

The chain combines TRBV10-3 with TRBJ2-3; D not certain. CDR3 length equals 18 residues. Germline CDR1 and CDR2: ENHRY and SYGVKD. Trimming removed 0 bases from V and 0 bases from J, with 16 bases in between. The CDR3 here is CAISESNYAATSTDTQYF. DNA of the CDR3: TGTGCCATCAGTGAGTCGAATTATGCGGCAACTAGCACAGATACGCAGTATTTT.

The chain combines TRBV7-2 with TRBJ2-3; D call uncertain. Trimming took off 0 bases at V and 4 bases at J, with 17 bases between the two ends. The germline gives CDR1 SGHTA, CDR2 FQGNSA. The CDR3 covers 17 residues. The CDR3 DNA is TGTGCCAGCAGCTTAGCCTCCCTCGGTAGAGGAGCAGATACGCAGTATTTT. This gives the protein CASSLASLGRGADTQYF. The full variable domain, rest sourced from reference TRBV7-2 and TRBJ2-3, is GAGVSQSPSNKVTEKGKDVELRCDPISGHTALYWYRQSLGQGLEFLIYFQGNSAPDKSGLPSDRFSAERTGGSVSTLTIQRTQQEDSAVYLCASSLASLGRGADTQYFGPGTRLTVL.

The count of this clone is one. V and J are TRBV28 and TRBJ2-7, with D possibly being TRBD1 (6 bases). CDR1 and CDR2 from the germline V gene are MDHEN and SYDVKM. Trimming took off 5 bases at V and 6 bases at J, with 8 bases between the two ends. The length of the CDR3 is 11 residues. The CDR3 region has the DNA TGTGCCAGCAGTCAGGGGCGCGAGCAGTACTTC. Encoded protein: CASSQGREQYF.